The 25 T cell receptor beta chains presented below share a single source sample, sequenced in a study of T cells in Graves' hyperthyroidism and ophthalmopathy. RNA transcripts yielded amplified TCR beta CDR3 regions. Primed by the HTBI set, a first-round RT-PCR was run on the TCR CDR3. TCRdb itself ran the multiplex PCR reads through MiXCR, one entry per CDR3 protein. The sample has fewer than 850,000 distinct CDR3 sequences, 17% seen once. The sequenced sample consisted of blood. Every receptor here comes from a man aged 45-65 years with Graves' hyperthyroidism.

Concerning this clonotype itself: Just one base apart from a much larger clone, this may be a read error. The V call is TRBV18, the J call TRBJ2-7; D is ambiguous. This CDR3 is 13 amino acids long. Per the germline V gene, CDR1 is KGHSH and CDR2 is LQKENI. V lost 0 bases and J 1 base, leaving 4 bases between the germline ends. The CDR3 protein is CASSPPESYEQYF. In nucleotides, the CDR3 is TGTGCCAGCTCACCACCGGAGTCCTACGAGCAGTACTTC.

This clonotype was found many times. CDR3 amino acids: CASSLPYGREKLDGANVLTF. CDR3 nucleotide sequence: TGTGCCAGCAGCTTACCCTACGGGAGGGAAAAACTGGATGGGGCCAACGTCCTGACTTTC. The genes are TRBV27 and TRBJ2-6; 8 bases agree with TRBD2. CDR1 MNHEY and CDR2 SMNVEV come from the germline V gene (reference sequence). The J segment lost 3 bases and the V segment lost 6 bases, leaving 19 bases of the junction unmatched. The CDR3 is made up of 20 amino acids.

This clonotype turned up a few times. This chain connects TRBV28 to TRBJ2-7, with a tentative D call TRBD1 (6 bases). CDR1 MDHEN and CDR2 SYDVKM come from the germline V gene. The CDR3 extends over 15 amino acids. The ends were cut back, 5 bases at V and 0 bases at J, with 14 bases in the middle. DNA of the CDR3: TGTGCCAGCAGTCTAGGACAGCTTCTCTCCTACGAGCAGTACTTC. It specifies CASSLGQLLSYEQYF.

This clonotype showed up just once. CDR3 coding DNA: TGTGCCAGCTCACCCTCCCGGGGCGAGCAGTACTTC. The encoded protein is CASSPSRGEQYF. The V and J genes are TRBV18 and TRBJ2-7; TRBD2 might be the D (5 bases). This CDR3 has 12 amino acids. Germline V gene sequence: CDR1 KGHSH, CDR2 LQKENI. V shed 3 bases and J shed 6 bases, with 9 bases lying between them.

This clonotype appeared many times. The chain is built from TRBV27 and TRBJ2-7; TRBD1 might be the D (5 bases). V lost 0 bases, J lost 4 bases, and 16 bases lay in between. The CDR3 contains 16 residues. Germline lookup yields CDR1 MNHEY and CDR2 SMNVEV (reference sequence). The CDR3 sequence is CASSLSEGVSVYEQYF. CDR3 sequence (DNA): TGTGCCAGCAGTTTATCGGAAGGGGTTTCTGTTTACGAGCAGTACTTC.

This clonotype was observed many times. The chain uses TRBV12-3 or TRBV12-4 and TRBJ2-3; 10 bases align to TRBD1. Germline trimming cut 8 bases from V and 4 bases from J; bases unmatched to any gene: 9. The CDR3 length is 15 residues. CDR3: CASGKTGGPADTQYF. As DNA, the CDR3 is TGTGCCAGCGGCAAGACAGGGGGCCCCGCAGATACGCAGTATTTT.

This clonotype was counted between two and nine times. CDR3 nucleotide sequence: TGCAGCGTTATTCTACCGACAGGCCGTACTAACTATGGCTACACCTTC. Its protein is CSVILPTGRTNYGYTF. The chain recombines TRBV29-1 with TRBJ1-2, with D maybe TRBD1 (6 bases). V was trimmed by 5 bases and J by 0 bases, leaving 19 bases between them. The length of the CDR3 is 16 residues. CDR1 is SQVTM and CDR2 is ANQGSEA in the germline V gene.

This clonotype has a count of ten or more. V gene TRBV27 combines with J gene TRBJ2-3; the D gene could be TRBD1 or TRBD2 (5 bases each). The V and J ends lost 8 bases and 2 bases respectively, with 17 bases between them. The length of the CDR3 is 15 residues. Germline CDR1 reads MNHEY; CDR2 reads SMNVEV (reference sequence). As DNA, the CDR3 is TGTGCCAGCGGCTTCTCCGGGACGTACACAGATACGCAGTATTTT. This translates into CASGFSGTYTDTQYF.

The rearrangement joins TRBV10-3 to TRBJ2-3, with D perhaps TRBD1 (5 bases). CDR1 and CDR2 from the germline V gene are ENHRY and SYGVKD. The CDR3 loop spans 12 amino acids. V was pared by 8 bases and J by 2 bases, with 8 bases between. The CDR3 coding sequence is TGTGCCATCTTAGGGGACACAGATACGCAGTATTTT. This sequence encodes CAILGDTDTQYF.

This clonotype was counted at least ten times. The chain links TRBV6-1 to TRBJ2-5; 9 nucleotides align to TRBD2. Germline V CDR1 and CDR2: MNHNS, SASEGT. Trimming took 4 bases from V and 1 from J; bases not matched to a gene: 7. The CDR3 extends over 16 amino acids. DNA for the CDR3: TGTGCCAGCAGTGCTCTACTAGCGGGCTTCCAAGAGACCCAGTACTTC. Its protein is CASSALLAGFQETQYF.

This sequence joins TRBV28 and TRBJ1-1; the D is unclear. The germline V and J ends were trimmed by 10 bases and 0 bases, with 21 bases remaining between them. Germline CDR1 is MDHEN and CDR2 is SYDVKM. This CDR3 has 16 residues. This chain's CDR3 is CAIRHKKAGMNTEAFF. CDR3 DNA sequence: TGTGCCATCCGTCATAAAAAGGCCGGCATGAACACTGAAGCTTTCTTT.

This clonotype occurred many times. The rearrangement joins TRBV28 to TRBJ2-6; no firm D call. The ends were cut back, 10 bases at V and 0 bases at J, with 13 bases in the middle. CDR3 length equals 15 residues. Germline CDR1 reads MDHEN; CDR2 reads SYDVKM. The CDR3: CATSSVDSGANVLTF. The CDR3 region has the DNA TGTGCCACCTCGAGTGTTGACTCTGGGGCCAACGTCCTGACTTTC.

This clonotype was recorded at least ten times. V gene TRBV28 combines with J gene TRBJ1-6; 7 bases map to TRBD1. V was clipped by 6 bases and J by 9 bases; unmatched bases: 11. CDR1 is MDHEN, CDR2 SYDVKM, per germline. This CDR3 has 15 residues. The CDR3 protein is CASSPGQWAPSPLHF. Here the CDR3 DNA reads TGTGCCAGCAGCCCGGGACAGTGGGCTCCTTCACCCCTCCACTTT.

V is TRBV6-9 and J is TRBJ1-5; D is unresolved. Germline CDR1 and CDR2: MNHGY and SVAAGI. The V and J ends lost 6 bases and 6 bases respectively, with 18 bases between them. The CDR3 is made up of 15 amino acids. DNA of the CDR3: TGTGCCAGCAGCTTAGAGGGCGGGTGGGGTCAGCCCCAGCATTTT. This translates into CASSLEGGWGQPQHF.

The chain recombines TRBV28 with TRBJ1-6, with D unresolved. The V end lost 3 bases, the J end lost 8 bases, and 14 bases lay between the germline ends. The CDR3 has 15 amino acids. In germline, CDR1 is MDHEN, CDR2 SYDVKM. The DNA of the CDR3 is TGTGCCAGCAGTTTTAGGACCGCAGCCGATTCACCCCTCCACTTT. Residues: CASSFRTAADSPLHF.

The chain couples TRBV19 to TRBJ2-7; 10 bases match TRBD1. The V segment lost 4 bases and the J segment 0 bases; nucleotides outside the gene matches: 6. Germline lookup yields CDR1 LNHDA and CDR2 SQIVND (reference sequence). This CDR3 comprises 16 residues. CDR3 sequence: CASSTPRTGGSYEQYF. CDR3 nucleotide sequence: TGTGCCAGTAGTACGCCCCGGACAGGGGGCTCCTACGAGCAGTACTTC.

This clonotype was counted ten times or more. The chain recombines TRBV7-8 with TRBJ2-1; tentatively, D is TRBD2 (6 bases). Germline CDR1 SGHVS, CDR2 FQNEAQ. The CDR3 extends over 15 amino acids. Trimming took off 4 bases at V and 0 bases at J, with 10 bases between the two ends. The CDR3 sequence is CASSSGLGSYNEQFF. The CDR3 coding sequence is TGTGCCAGCAGCTCGGGACTTGGCTCCTACAATGAGCAGTTCTTC. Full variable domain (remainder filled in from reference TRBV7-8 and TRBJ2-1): GAGVSQSPRYKVAKRGQDVALRCDPISGHVSLFWYQQALGQGPEFLTYFQNEAQLDKSGLPSDRFFAERPEGSVSTLKIQRTQQEDSAVYLCASSSGLGSYNEQFFGPGTRLTVL.

Here the CDR3 reads CATSEATNSNQPQHF. The CDR3, as DNA: TGTGCCACCAGTGAGGCGACTAATAGCAATCAGCCCCAGCATTTT. This chain uses TRBV24-1 with TRBJ1-5, with no clear D. Trimming stripped 4 bases from V and 0 bases from J, with 9 bases between. Looked up from germline, CDR1 is KGHDR and CDR2 is SFDVKD. CDR3 length equals 15 residues.

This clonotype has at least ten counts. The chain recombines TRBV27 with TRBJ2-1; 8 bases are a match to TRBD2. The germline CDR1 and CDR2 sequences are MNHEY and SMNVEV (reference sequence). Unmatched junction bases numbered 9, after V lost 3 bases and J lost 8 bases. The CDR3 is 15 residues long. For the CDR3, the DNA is TGTGCCAGCAGTTTCCCGGGACTAGGGGTCGATGAGCAGTTCTTC. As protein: CASSFPGLGVDEQFF.

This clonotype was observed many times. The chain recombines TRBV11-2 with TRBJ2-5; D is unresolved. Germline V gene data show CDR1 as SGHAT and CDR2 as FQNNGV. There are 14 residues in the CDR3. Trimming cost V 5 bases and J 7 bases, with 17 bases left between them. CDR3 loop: CASSTRLEYGTQYF. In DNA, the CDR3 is TGTGCCAGCAGCACCCGATTGGAGTACGGGACCCAGTACTTC.

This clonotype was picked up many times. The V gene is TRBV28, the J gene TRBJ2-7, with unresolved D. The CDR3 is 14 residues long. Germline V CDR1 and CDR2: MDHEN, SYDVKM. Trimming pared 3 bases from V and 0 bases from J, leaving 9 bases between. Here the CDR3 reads CASSFDPSSYEQYF. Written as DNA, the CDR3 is TGTGCCAGCAGTTTTGATCCCTCCTCCTACGAGCAGTACTTC.

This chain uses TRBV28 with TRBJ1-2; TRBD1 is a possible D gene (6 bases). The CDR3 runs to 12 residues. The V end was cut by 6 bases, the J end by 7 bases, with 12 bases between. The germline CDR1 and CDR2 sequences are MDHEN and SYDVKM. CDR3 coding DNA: TGTGCCAGCAGAATGCAGGGGTTTGGCTACACCTTC. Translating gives CASRMQGFGYTF.

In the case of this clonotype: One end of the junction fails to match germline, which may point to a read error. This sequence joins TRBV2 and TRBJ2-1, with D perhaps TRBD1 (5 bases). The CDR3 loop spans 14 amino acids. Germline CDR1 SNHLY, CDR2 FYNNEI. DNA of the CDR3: TGTGCCAGCAGTGAAGTTCAGCAGGGAATGCGGCAGCTCTTC. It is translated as CASSEVQQGMRQLF.

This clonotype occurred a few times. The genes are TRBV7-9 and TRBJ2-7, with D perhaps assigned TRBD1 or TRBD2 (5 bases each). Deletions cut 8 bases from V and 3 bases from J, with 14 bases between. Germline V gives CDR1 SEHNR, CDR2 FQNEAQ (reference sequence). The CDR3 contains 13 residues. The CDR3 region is CASSGTEGYEQYF. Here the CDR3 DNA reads TGTGCCAGCTCAGGGACCGAAGGCTACGAGCAGTACTTC.

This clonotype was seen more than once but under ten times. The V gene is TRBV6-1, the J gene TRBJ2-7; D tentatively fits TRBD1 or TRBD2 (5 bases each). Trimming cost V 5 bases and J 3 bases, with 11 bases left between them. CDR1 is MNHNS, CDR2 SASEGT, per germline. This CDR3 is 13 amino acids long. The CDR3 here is CASSTGPLYEQYF. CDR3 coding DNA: TGTGCCAGCAGTACGGGGCCTCTCTACGAGCAGTACTTC.